These 12 T cell receptor beta chains originate from one sample sequenced in a study of vaccination and CD4 T cells after COVID-19 (dated by TCRdb to the early 2020s). For these TCRs, the target antigens are not known. The receptor library was made with PCR. This sample was sequenced with an Illumina iSeq 100. DNA from cultured CD4+ T cells was subjected to TCR sequencing with the Oncomine TCR Beta short-read assay at the Johns Hopkins FTIC core. TCRdb's own reprocessing of the public reads used fastp at Q25 and MiXCR and kept productive beta chains. Merged by CDR3 protein, the rows form single entries marked with the most common genes and DNA. The sample includes around 19,000 distinct CDR3 sequences, with over 75% observed a single time. The top ten constitute about a sixth of the sample. The treatment or condition tag for this specimen amounts to: roughly 11-day PBMC culture with coronavirus spike peptide pools or control peptides (ViraFEST assay).

The sequenced sample was CD4+ T cells from blood, cultured in vitro, obtained after SARS-CoV-2 vaccination. These TCRs come from a human donor who received a COVID-19 vaccine.

This sequence joins TRBV24-1 and TRBJ2-7, with TRBD1 identical over 9 bases. Germline V gene sequence: CDR1 KGHDR, CDR2 SFDVKD. This CDR3 comprises 15 residues. The V and J ends lost 2 bases and 1 base, in that order; junction bases with no gene match: 2. The CDR3 sequence is CATSDSGTGSYEQYF. The DNA of the CDR3 is TGTGCCACCAGTGATTCCGGGACAGGGTCCTACGAGCAGTACTTC.

V gene TRBV19 combines with J gene TRBJ1-5; 7 bases map to TRBD1. The CDR3 loop spans 15 amino acids. The germline V gene has CDR1 LNHDA and CDR2 SQIVND (reference sequence). V trimming: 4 bases; J trimming: 0 bases; junction bases outside the gene matches: 3. The CDR3 region is CASSTWDSSNQPQHF. As DNA, the CDR3 is TGTGCCAGTAGTACGTGGGACAGTAGCAATCAGCCCCAGCATTTT.

The gene calls are TRBV18 and TRBJ1-5, with D possibly being TRBD1 (5 bases). Germline V CDR1 and CDR2: KGHSH, LQKENI. V lost 3 bases and J lost 2, with 14 bases in between. The CDR3 is 16 residues long. For the CDR3, the DNA is TGTGCCAGCTCACCCCGGGAGGGGATGGGCAATCAGCCCCAGCATTTT. Its translation: CASSPREGMGNQPQHF.

V and J are TRBV6-5 and TRBJ1-5, with 8 positions matching TRBD1. The V gene end was trimmed by 0 bases and the J gene end by 4 bases; junction bases not matched to a gene: 2. The CDR3 contains 15 residues. Per germline, CDR1 MNHEY and CDR2 SVGAGI. This chain's CDR3 is CASSYSGTGNQPQHF. The DNA of the CDR3 is TGTGCCAGCAGTTACTCGGGGACAGGTAATCAGCCCCAGCATTTT.

V gene TRBV7-2 combines with J gene TRBJ1-2, with 8 bases lining up with TRBD1. CDR3 length equals 18 residues. Germline V gene sequence: CDR1 SGHTA, CDR2 FQGNSA. V trimming: 10 bases; J trimming: 0 bases; junction bases outside the gene matches: 19. CDR3 sequence: CANYYWRTGFSSNYGYTF. The CDR3 DNA reads as TGTGCCAACTATTACTGGAGGACAGGGTTTTCCTCTAACTATGGCTACACCTTC.

The V call is TRBV7-9, the J call TRBJ1-1; 8 nucleotides line up with TRBD1. The CDR3 is 13 amino acids. Trimming cost V 1 base and J 11 bases; bases outside gene matches: 6. Germline V gene sequence: CDR1 SEHNR, CDR2 FQNEAQ (reference sequence). The CDR3 is CASSLEDRVAAFF. CDR3 DNA sequence: TGTGCCAGCAGCTTAGAGGACAGGGTCGCCGCTTTCTTT.

V and J are TRBV7-7 and TRBJ1-4, with D maybe TRBD1 (6 bases). Germline V gene data show CDR1 as SSHAT and CDR2 as FNYEAQ (reference sequence). The CDR3 has 18 amino acids. The germline V and J ends were trimmed by 3 bases and 5 bases, with 22 bases remaining between them. In nucleotides, the CDR3 is TGTGCCAGCAGCTTCGGGTGGAAGGGGGGAGGTTTCAATGAAAAACTGTTTTTT. This gives the protein CASSFGWKGGGFNEKLFF.

The sample holds a few counts of this clonotype. The CDR3 nucleotides are TGCAGTGCTGAGGGACGGGGAGGGAACATTCAGTACTTC. Its protein is CSAEGRGGNIQYF. V usage is TRBV20-1 and J usage is TRBJ2-4; TRBD2 agrees at 7 bases. Trimming took 5 bases from V and 7 from J; bases not matched to a gene: 8. The CDR3 loop spans 13 amino acids. Per the germline V gene, CDR1 is DFQATT and CDR2 is SNEGSKA (reference sequence).

The chain carries TRBV5-1 and TRBJ1-2; 9 nucleotides match TRBD1. CDR1 is SGHRS and CDR2 is YFSETQ in the germline V gene. This CDR3 has 16 residues. Trimming at V came to 1 base and at J to 8 bases, leaving 12 bases not matched to a gene. The CDR3 here is CASSLPPGQGVDGYTF. In nucleotides, the CDR3 is TGCGCCAGCAGCTTGCCCCCGGGACAGGGAGTAGACGGCTACACCTTC.

The chain links TRBV19 to TRBJ1-2, with TRBD1 as a possible D gene (6 bases). The CDR3 contains 14 residues. V shed 5 bases and J shed 6 bases, with 16 bases lying between them. Germline V gene lookup returns CDR1 LNHDA and CDR2 SQIVND (reference sequence). The CDR3 spells CASSQRAGVDGYTF. In DNA, the CDR3 is TGTGCCAGTAGTCAACGGGCAGGGGTGGATGGCTACACCTTC.

The chain joins TRBV5-1 to TRBJ1-2; the match to TRBD1 covers 12 bases. The V gene end was trimmed by 0 bases and the J gene end by 7 bases; junction bases not matched to a gene: 4. The CDR3 is 15 residues long. The germline gives CDR1 SGHRS, CDR2 YFSETQ. The CDR3 region is CASSLEGQGAGGYTF. The CDR3 bases are TGCGCCAGCAGCTTGGAGGGACAGGGGGCTGGTGGCTACACCTTC.

V gene TRBV5-6 combines with J gene TRBJ1-6; 11 bases line up with TRBD1. This CDR3 contains 18 residues. J was trimmed by 2 bases and V by 2 bases; bases with no gene match: 6. CDR1 is SGHDT and CDR2 is YYEEEE in the germline V gene. CDR3 in amino acids: CASSLRTGGAAYNSPLHF. The CDR3 region has the DNA TGTGCCAGCAGCTTAAGGACAGGGGGCGCCGCCTATAATTCACCCCTCCACTTT.